A single sample gave rise to the 15 T cell receptor beta chains below, sequenced in a study of Ad26.COV2.S vaccination and SARS-CoV-2 variants. Treatment specified: 19 received Ad26.COV2.S at low or high dose, single or two shots; five or six received placebo; per-sample allocation not given. All samples were drawn on day 63, counting from the first vaccine or placebo injection. The repertoire was sequenced with immunoSEQ multiplex PCR; TCRdb's copy has only in-frame clones and lacks some. The table records about 400,000 clones, around four fifths of them present only once. The starting material was peripheral blood, obtained in a trial of Ad26.COV2.S vaccine versus placebo. The receptors stem from a person aged 18-65 years who received the Ad26.COV2.S COVID-19 vaccine or a placebo.

This chain connects TRBV11-2 to TRBJ2-1, with D tentatively TRBD2 (6 bases). The V and J ends lost 3 bases and 8 bases respectively, with 8 bases between them. This CDR3 is built from 12 residues. The germline V gene has CDR1 SGHAT and CDR2 FQNNGV. CDR3 loop: CASSFRGYEQFF. Written as DNA, the CDR3 is TGTGCCAGCAGCTTTCGGGGGTATGAGCAGTTCTTC.

V gene TRBV19 combines with J gene TRBJ1-4, with TRBD1 identical over 9 bases. This CDR3 is 14 amino acids long. Per germline, CDR1 LNHDA and CDR2 SQIVND (reference sequence). The trim removed 11 bases at V and 6 bases at J, leaving 10 bases unmatched. This CDR3 is CASSPWTGDEKLFF. The DNA for the CDR3 is TGTGCCTCCAGCCCTTGGACAGGGGATGAAAAACTGTTTTTT.

The V call is TRBV9, the J call TRBJ1-6; D is possibly TRBD1 (5 bases). This CDR3 is built from 17 residues. Germline-derived CDR1 and CDR2 are SGDLS and YYNGEE. Trimming pared 3 bases from V and 6 bases from J, leaving 19 bases between. CDR3 in amino acids: CASSEGRGRFLNSPLHF. Written as DNA, the CDR3 is TGTGCCAGCAGCGAGGGACGAGGCCGGTTCCTTAATTCACCCCTCCACTTT.

This clone is a singleton in its sample. This chain joins TRBV4-3 and TRBJ1-2; a possible D gene is TRBD1 (6 bases). The CDR3 totals 16 residues. Trimming took off 0 bases at V and 7 bases at J, with 18 bases between the two ends. CDR1 and CDR2 (germline): LGHNA, YSLEER. The CDR3 region has the DNA TGCGCCAGCAGCCAAGATCTTCTCGGGCAGGGGAGTGGCTACACCTTC. It translates to CASSQDLLGQGSGYTF.

The sample holds a few counts of this clone. J is TRBJ1-6 and V is TRBV3-1 (or the pseudogene TRBV3-2), with 7 positions matching TRBD1. Germline V gene sequence: CDR1 LGHDT, CDR2 YNNKEL (reference sequence). The ends lost 1 base at V and 10 bases at J; junction bases unmatched: 7. This CDR3 region has 15 residues. Here the CDR3 reads CASSQGTGPFSPLHF. CDR3 nucleotide sequence: TGTGCCAGCAGCCAAGGGACAGGCCCGTTCTCACCCCTCCACTTT.

This chain connects TRBV11-3 to TRBJ2-3; D perhaps matches TRBD1 (6 bases). The length of the CDR3 is 14 residues. V dropped 4 bases and J dropped 8 bases, with 16 bases sitting between them. Germline loops: CDR1 SGHNT, CDR2 YENEEA. The CDR3 DNA reads TGTGCCAGCAGCTCAAGGGGGATGTTGGGTACGCAGTATTTT. Translation gives CASSSRGMLGTQYF.

This clone was detected only once. The J gene is TRBJ1-2, the V gene TRBV28; the match to TRBD1 covers 9 bases. CDR1 MDHEN and CDR2 SYDVKM come from the germline V gene. Trimming at V came to 3 bases and at J to 8 bases, leaving 10 bases not matched to a gene. This CDR3 region has 15 residues. CDR3 loop: CASSFPNRGRLGYTF. CDR3 bases: TGTGCCAGCAGTTTCCCCAACAGGGGGCGCTTGGGCTACACCTTC.

The chain recombines TRBV5-4 with TRBJ2-1; TRBD2 matches at 10 bases. Germline assignment: CDR1 SGHNT and CDR2 YYREEE (reference sequence). The CDR3 has 15 residues. The J segment lost 6 bases and the V segment lost 0 bases, leaving 3 bases of the junction unmatched. The DNA of the CDR3 is TGTGCCAGCAGCTTGGGTAGCGGGGGGCCCAATGAGCAGTTCTTC. It is translated as CASSLGSGGPNEQFF.

V gene TRBV30 combines with J gene TRBJ1-2; TRBD1 matches at 9 bases. CDR3 length: 14 amino acids. Germline V gene data show CDR1 as GTSNPN and CDR2 as SVGIG (reference sequence). V gave up 2 bases and J gave up 3 bases; unmatched junction bases: 4. The DNA for the CDR3 is TGTGCCTGGAGTCAGGGACAGGGCTACTATGGCTACACCTTC. It translates to CAWSQGQGYYGYTF.

The chain employs TRBV5-4 and TRBJ1-4; 11 bases are shared with TRBD1. CDR3 length: 15 residues. Losses at the gene ends were 0 bases for V and 7 bases for J; bases not matched to a gene: 2. CDR1 is SGHNT, CDR2 YYREEE, per germline (reference sequence). CDR3 DNA: TGTGCCAGCAGCTTGGGGGGGACAGGGGGTGAAAAACTGTTTTTT. It specifies CASSLGGTGGEKLFF.

The chain recombines TRBV7-2 with TRBJ2-7; D is possibly TRBD1 (5 bases). Germline CDR1 is SGHTA and CDR2 is FQGNSA. V dropped 4 bases and J dropped 3 bases, with 13 bases sitting between them. This CDR3 contains 14 residues. CDR3 region: CASSSPRDLYEQYF. In DNA form, the CDR3 reads TGTGCCAGCAGCTCCCCCAGGGATCTCTACGAGCAGTACTTC.

This chain connects TRBV7-2 to TRBJ1-3; D remains ambiguous. V lost 4 bases and J 0 bases, leaving 10 bases between the germline ends. The CDR3 runs to 15 residues. Germline assignment: CDR1 SGHTA and CDR2 FQGNSA. Here the CDR3 reads CASSSQIHSGNTIYF. The CDR3 DNA is TGTGCCAGCAGCTCGCAGATTCACTCTGGAAACACCATATATTTT.

The chain is built from TRBV18 and TRBJ2-5; D is uncertain. CDR3 length: 15 residues. Trimming removed 2 bases from V and 5 bases from J, with 15 bases in between. The germline CDR1 and CDR2 sequences are KGHSH and LQKENI. The CDR3 DNA reads as TGTGCCAGCTCACCATTGGCAGGCGGTCGGGAGACCCAGTACTTC. Translating gives CASSPLAGGRETQYF.

The chain combines TRBV27 with TRBJ2-4; 7 nucleotides line up with TRBD1. The CDR3 spans 14 residues. Germline values: CDR1 MNHEY, CDR2 SMNVEV (reference sequence). The junction had 8 bases not matched to a gene; V was cut back by 5 bases and J by 7 bases. CDR3 DNA: TGTGCCAGCAGTGAGACAGGGTTCGGGAACATTCAGTACTTC. Encoded protein: CASSETGFGNIQYF.

This chain links TRBV3-1 (or the pseudogene TRBV3-2) with TRBJ2-3, with D possibly being TRBD2 (6 bases). The V gene's germline CDR1 is LGHDT and CDR2 YNNKEL (reference sequence). The CDR3 length is 15 residues. Trimming cost V 4 bases and J 0 bases, with 11 bases left between them. CDR3 DNA sequence: TGTGCCAGCAGCCTTATGGGGACTAGCACAGATACGCAGTATTTT. Translating gives CASSLMGTSTDTQYF.